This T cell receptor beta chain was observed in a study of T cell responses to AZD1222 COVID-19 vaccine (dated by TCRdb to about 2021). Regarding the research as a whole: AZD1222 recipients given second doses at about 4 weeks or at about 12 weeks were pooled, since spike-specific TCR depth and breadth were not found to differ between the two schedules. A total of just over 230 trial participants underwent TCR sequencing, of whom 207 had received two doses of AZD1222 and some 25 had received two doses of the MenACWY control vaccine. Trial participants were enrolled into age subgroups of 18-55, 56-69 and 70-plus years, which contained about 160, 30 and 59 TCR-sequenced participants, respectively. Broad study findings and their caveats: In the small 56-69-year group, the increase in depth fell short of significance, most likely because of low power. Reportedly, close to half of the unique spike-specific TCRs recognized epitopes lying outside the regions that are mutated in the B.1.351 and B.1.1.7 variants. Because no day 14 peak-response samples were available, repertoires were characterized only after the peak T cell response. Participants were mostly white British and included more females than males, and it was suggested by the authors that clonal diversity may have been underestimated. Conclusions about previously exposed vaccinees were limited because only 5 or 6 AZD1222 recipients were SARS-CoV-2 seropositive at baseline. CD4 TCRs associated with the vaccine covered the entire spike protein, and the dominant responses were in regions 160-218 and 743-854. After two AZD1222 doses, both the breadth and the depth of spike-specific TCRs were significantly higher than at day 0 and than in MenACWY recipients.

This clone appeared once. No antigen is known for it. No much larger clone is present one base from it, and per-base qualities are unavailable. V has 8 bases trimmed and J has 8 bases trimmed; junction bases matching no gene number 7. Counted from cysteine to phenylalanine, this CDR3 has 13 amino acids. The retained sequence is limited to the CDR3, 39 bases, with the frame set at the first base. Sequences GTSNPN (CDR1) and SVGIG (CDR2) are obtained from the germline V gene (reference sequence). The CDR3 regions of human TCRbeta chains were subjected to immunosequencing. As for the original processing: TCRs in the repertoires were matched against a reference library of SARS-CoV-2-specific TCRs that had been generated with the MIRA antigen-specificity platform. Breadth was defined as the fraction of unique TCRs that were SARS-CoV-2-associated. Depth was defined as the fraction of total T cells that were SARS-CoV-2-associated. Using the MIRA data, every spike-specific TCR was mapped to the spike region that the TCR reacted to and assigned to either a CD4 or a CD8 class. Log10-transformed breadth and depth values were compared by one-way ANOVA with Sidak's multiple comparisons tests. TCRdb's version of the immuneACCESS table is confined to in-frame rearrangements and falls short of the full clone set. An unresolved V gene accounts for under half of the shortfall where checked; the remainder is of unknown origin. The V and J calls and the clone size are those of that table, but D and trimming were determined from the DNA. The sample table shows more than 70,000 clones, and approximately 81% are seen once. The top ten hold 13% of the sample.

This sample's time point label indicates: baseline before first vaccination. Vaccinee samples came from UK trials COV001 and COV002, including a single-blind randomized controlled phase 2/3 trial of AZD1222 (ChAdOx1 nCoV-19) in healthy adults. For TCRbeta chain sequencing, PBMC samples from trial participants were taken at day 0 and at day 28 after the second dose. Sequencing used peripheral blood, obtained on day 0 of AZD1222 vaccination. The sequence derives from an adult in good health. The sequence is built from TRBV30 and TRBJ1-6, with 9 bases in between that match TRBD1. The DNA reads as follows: TGTGCCGGCTCCCGGGACAGGGATTCACCCCTCCACTTT. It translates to CAGSRDRDSPLHF.